A single sample gave rise to the 15 T cell receptor beta chains below, sequenced in a study of tumor-infiltrating lymphocytes in primary liver carcinoma. The input was approximately 500 ng total RNA; TCR beta cDNA was made from it with a constant-region primer. Three rounds of nested multiplex PCR with slightly modified ARM-PCR produced TCR beta libraries. TRBV1-TRBV30 forward and Cbeta reverse primers drove the first two roughly 10-cycle rounds. TCRdb re-derived calls from the multiplex PCR reads in MiXCR, one entry per CDR3 protein. The sample carries about 180,000 distinct CDR3 sequences, 50% to 75% recorded once. Extraction also yielded germline DNA, while blood RNA was obtained from unsorted whole blood. Input material: peripheral blood. Source of these receptors: a man aged 35 to 55 with primary liver carcinoma and hepatitis B virus infection.

The CDR3 loop is CASSQGLGQSGANVLTF. The CDR3 DNA is TGTGCCAGCAGCCAGGGGTTGGGGCAAAGTGGGGCCAACGTCCTGACTTTC. J is TRBJ2-6 and V is TRBV4-2; maybe TRBD1 (5 bases). Germline CDR1 is LGHNA and CDR2 is YNFKEQ. The CDR3 has 17 residues. With 3 bases removed from V and 3 bases from J, the gap between germline ends came to 15 bases.

The chain carries TRBV30 and TRBJ1-5; D ambiguous. This CDR3 has 13 residues. The germline V and J ends were trimmed by 2 bases and 4 bases, with 9 bases remaining between them. CDR1 is GTSNPN and CDR2 is SVGIG in the germline V gene (reference sequence). CDR3 amino acids: CAWSRRRNQPQHF. The CDR3, as DNA: TGTGCCTGGAGTCGGCGGAGAAATCAGCCCCAGCATTTT.

Comment on this clonotype: It is likely a read error, because the conserved phenylalanine at the end of the CDR3 is missing. The CDR3 protein is CASSLALQGTNKKLFY. CDR3 nucleotide sequence: TGTGCCAGCAGCTTAGCCCTACAGGGGACGAATAAAAAACTGTTTTAT. The rearrangement uses TRBV11-2 and TRBJ1-4; 7 bases are a match to TRBD1. CDR3 length equals 16 residues. Germline CDR1 and CDR2: SGHAT and FQNNGV. After removal of 1 base from V and 9 bases from J, the junction contained 11 bases not matched to a gene.

Concerning this clonotype itself: A junction end diverges from the germline sequence, so it may reflect a read error. This chain connects TRBV12-3 or TRBV12-4 to TRBJ1-1; a possible D gene is TRBD1 (6 bases). The CDR3 sequence is 13 residues long. The CDR3 nucleotides read TGTGTCAGCAGCGAAGGGGGTTTCGCTGAAGCTTTCTTT. Encoded protein: CVSSEGGFAEAFF.

J is TRBJ2-7 and V is TRBV6-6; 9 nucleotides agree with TRBD2. The CDR3 contains 16 residues. Trimming at V came to 6 bases and at J to 5 bases, leaving 14 bases not matched to a gene. Germline CDR1 is MNHNY and CDR2 is SVGAGI (reference sequence). This CDR3 is CASRDSGTSRSHEQYF. The DNA of the CDR3 is TGTGCCAGCAGGGACTCCGGGACTAGCAGGTCCCACGAGCAGTACTTC.

This chain links TRBV10-3 with TRBJ2-1; D possibly matches TRBD1 or TRBD2 (5 bases each). Germline V gene data show CDR1 as ENHRY and CDR2 as SYGVKD. Trimming removed 3 bases from V and 5 bases from J, with 20 bases in between. The CDR3 extends over 17 amino acids. Written as DNA, the CDR3 is TGTGCCATCAGTGATCCAAACAGGCAGGGACGCGACAATGAGCAGTTCTTC. This gives the protein CAISDPNRQGRDNEQFF.

Concerning this clonotype: This may arise from a read error, as a much more abundant clone is one base away. This sequence joins TRBV11-1 and TRBJ2-1; D is possibly TRBD2 (7 bases). This CDR3 is 15 amino acids long. Germline V CDR1 and CDR2: SGHAT, FQDESV (reference sequence). V was cut by 2 bases and J by 2 bases, with 10 bases left in between. CDR3: CASSLMGGPYNEQFF. The CDR3 nucleotides are TGTGCCAGCAGCTTAATGGGGGGGCCCTACAATGAGCAGTTCTTC. The full variable domain, rest sourced from reference TRBV11-1 and TRBJ2-1, is EAEVAQSPRYKITEKSQAVAFWCDPISGHATLYWYRQILGQGPELLVQFQDESVVDDSQLPKDRFSAERLKGVDSTLKIQPAELGDSAMYLCASSLMGGPYNEQFFGPGTRLTVL.

In nucleotides, the CDR3 is TGTGCCAGTGCGACAGGGGAGGCAATCACTGAAGCTTTCTTT. As protein: CASATGEAITEAFF. The gene calls are TRBV6-1 and TRBJ1-1; TRBD1 matches 8 bases. The CDR3 contains 14 residues. V dropped 9 bases and J dropped 4; count of bases not matched to a gene: 10. The germline gives CDR1 MNHNS, CDR2 SASEGT.

This chain uses TRBV28 with TRBJ2-7, with 7 bases that match TRBD1. Trimming at V came to 1 base and at J to 2 bases, leaving 5 bases not matched to a gene. CDR3 length: 15 residues. Germline CDR1 is MDHEN and CDR2 is SYDVKM. This chain's CDR3 is CASSLYTTGPYEQYF. CDR3 nucleotides: TGTGCCAGCAGTTTATACACGACAGGGCCCTACGAGCAGTACTTC.

The chain carries TRBV28 and TRBJ2-7; D gene unclear. The CDR3 runs 11 residues. CDR1 and CDR2 from the germline V gene are MDHEN and SYDVKM. V gave up 6 bases and J gave up 6 bases, with 9 bases separating them. CDR3 protein: CASRSVSEQYF. In nucleotides, the CDR3 is TGTGCCAGCAGAAGCGTTTCCGAGCAGTACTTC.

The chain links TRBV6-5 to TRBJ2-7, with TRBD2 matching 7 bases. Germline values: CDR1 MNHEY, CDR2 SVGAGI. With 7 bases clipped from V and 4 bases from J, the junction kept 10 bases outside the gene matches. The CDR3 is 14 residues long. The CDR3 DNA follows: TGTGCCAGCATGATATCTAGCGGAGGGTACGAGCAGTACTTC. Translated: CASMISSGGYEQYF.

The chain links TRBV5-5 to TRBJ2-7; TRBD1 agrees at 9 bases. Germline assignment: CDR1 SGHKS and CDR2 YYEKEE (reference sequence). J was trimmed by 2 bases and V by 4 bases; bases with no gene match: 10. This CDR3 has 16 residues. CDR3 sequence (DNA): TGTGCCAGCAGCCAGGGGACCGGGACAGGGCCCTACGAGCAGTACTTC. Residues: CASSQGTGTGPYEQYF.

The CDR3 DNA reads TGCGGTGCCCGTTGGGAAGAGACCCAGTACTTC. Its translation is CGARWEETQYF. This chain uses TRBV29-1 with TRBJ2-5; no firm D call. The CDR3 consists of 11 residues. Germline CDR1 and CDR2: SQVTM and ANQGSEA. Full variable domain (remainder filled in from reference TRBV29-1 and TRBJ2-5): SAVISQKPSRDICQRGTSLTIQCQVDSQVTMMFWYRQQPGQSLTLIATANQGSEATYESGFVIDKFPISRPNLTFSTLTVSNMSPEDSSIYLCGARWEETQYFGPGTRLLVL.

The chain recombines TRBV28 with TRBJ2-7, with a weak D call TRBD1 (6 bases). V lost 7 bases and J lost 4, with 14 bases in between. This CDR3 is 13 amino acids long. Germline loops: CDR1 MDHEN, CDR2 SYDVKM. The CDR3 DNA sequence: TGTGCCAGCAACGGGCAGGGGTCGTACGAGCAGTACTTC. As protein: CASNGQGSYEQYF. The full variable domain, rest sourced from reference TRBV28 and TRBJ2-7, is DVKVTQSSRYLVKRTGEKVFLECVQDMDHENMFWYRQDPGLGLRLIYFSYDVKMKEKGDIPEGYSVSREKKERFSLILESASTNQTSMYLCASNGQGSYEQYFGPGTRLTVT.

This clonotype is a singleton in its sample. The CDR3 does not end in the conserved phenylalanine or tryptophan, so this is likely a read error. The chain has TRBV29-1 and TRBJ2-3; the D call may be TRBD1 or TRBD2 (6 bases each). The length of the CDR3 is 14 residues. Per germline, CDR1 SQVTM and CDR2 ANQGSEA. Trimming pared 4 bases from V and 2 bases from J, leaving 13 bases between. The CDR3 spells CSVGSGGHTDTQYL. CDR3 DNA sequence: TGCAGCGTTGGATCCGGGGGCCACACAGATACGCAGTATTTA.